The sequence of this TCR beta chain was determined in a study of T cell responses to AZD1222 COVID-19 vaccine. Assay used: immunoSEQ multiplex PCR; TCRdb lists only in-frame clones, some missing. The sample holds 200,000 or so clones; 87% are singletons and the top ten take approximately 2.5%. Study results and limitations: Mostly white British, mostly female donors; authors suggested clonal diversity may be underestimated.

As to this clone: What it binds is unknown.

V was cut by 5 bases and J by 5 bases, with 12 bases left in between. This CDR3 spans 12 amino acids. The germline V gene has CDR1 SQVTM and CDR2 ANQGSEA. The sequenced sample was peripheral blood, obtained on day 0 of MenACWY control vaccination. The chain employs TRBV29-1 and TRBJ1-1; D is uncertain. The source is an adult in good health. For the CDR3, the DNA is TGCAGCGTTAGGGAAGCCGGGACTGAAGCTTTCTTT. The encoded protein is CSVREAGTEAFF.